Following are 24 T cell receptor beta chains from one sample sequenced in a study of cytomegalovirus exposure and HLA in healthy donors. Repertoires were generated with immunoSEQ multiplex PCR, while TCRdb's copy carries only in-frame clones and drops some. The sample lists over 200,000 clones, approximately 82% occurring once. Specimen: PBMCs. These receptors were taken from a woman aged 18-35 years in good health and CMV-seronegative.

The sample holds a few counts of this clone. Distinct nucleotide sequences in the sample also encode this CDR3. The genes are TRBV30 and TRBJ1-5; TRBD1 is a possible D gene (5 bases). The V end lost 3 bases, the J end lost 1 base, and 7 bases lay between the germline ends. CDR3 length equals 13 residues. CDR1 is GTSNPN, CDR2 SVGIG, per germline (reference sequence). The CDR3 DNA follows: TGTGCCTGGAGCCGGGACAGCAATCAGCCCCAGCATTTT. It is translated as CAWSRDSNQPQHF.

This sequence joins TRBV11-2 and TRBJ1-1, with 8 bases identical to TRBD1. V lost 6 bases and J lost 6; bases outside the gene matches: 6. The CDR3 runs 13 residues. Germline V gives CDR1 SGHAT, CDR2 FQNNGV. The CDR3 region is CASSLLQGAEAFF. The CDR3 region has the DNA TGTGCCAGCAGTTTACTACAGGGGGCTGAAGCTTTCTTT.

This clone was recorded a few times. The chain carries TRBV2 and TRBJ2-3; 7 nucleotides line up with TRBD2. Per germline, CDR1 SNHLY and CDR2 FYNNEI. V was pared by 9 bases and J by 0 bases, with 9 bases of the junction left unmatched. The CDR3 extends over 15 amino acids. The chain's CDR3 is CARGGSLPSTDTQYF. The CDR3, as DNA: TGTGCCAGGGGGGGGTCCCTCCCGAGCACAGATACGCAGTATTTT.

The chain uses TRBV25-1 and TRBJ2-2; a weak D match, TRBD2 (6 bases). Deletions cut 8 bases from V and 6 bases from J, with 13 bases between. The CDR3 length is 13 residues. CDR1 MGHDK and CDR2 SYGVNS come from the germline V gene. Here the CDR3 reads CASRHGSSGELFF. CDR3 nucleotides: TGTGCCAGCCGCCACGGGAGTTCCGGGGAGCTGTTTTTT.

The chain joins TRBV19 to TRBJ1-1, with D perhaps TRBD1 (5 bases). Trimming took off 6 bases at V and 5 bases at J, with 19 bases between the two ends. Per the germline V gene, CDR1 is LNHDA and CDR2 is SQIVND (reference sequence). The length of the CDR3 is 15 residues. CDR3 bases: TGTGCCAGTAGGCCGAGGGACGGCTGGGAAACTGAAGCTTTCTTT. Encoded protein: CASRPRDGWETEAFF.

The gene calls are TRBV25-1 and TRBJ1-1, with a tentative D call TRBD1 (6 bases). Germline CDR1 and CDR2: MGHDK and SYGVNS. V was trimmed by 3 bases and J by 1 base, leaving 9 bases between them. The CDR3 contains 14 residues. The CDR3 spells CASSEQGRNTEAFF. In DNA form, the CDR3 reads TGTGCCAGCAGTGAGCAGGGGAGGAACACTGAAGCTTTCTTT.

This clone has a handful of counts. One end of the junction fails to match germline, which may point to a read error. The chain carries TRBV2 and TRBJ1-6; D gene unclear. Germline-derived CDR1 and CDR2 are SNHLY and FYNNEI. This CDR3 has 11 amino acids. CDR3 in DNA: TGTGCCAGCAGTGAATATTCAGCCCTCCACTTT. It specifies CASSEYSALHF.

The chain has TRBV5-1 and TRBJ1-1; no reliable D call. CDR1 SGHRS and CDR2 YFSETQ come from the germline V gene. This CDR3 is built from 14 residues. V dropped 5 bases and J dropped 0 bases, with 11 bases sitting between them. Here the CDR3 reads CASSYTRMNTEAFF. DNA of the CDR3: TGCGCCAGCAGTTATACGAGGATGAACACTGAAGCTTTCTTT.

V and J are TRBV6-5 and TRBJ1-1; D uncertain. The CDR3 extends over 13 amino acids. The V gene lost 6 bases and the J gene lost 1 base, with 9 bases spanning the gap. Germline-derived CDR1 and CDR2 are MNHEY and SVGAGI. The CDR3 spells CASSLRRNTEAFF. In nucleotides, the CDR3 is TGTGCCAGCAGCCTACGGAGGAACACTGAAGCTTTCTTT.

Notes on this clone: Other nucleotide sequences from this sample produce the same CDR3. J is TRBJ2-7 and V is TRBV6-5; the D is unclear. CDR3 length: 11 amino acids. V lost 3 bases, J lost 5 bases, and 5 bases lay in between. CDR1 is MNHEY, CDR2 SVGAGI, per germline. CDR3 loop: CASSYGDEQYF. The CDR3 DNA follows: TGTGCCAGCAGTTATGGGGACGAGCAGTACTTC.

This chain connects TRBV29-1 to TRBJ1-1; D is unclear. The germline V and J ends were trimmed by 3 bases and 2 bases, with 10 bases remaining between them. The CDR3 runs to 13 residues. In germline, CDR1 is SQVTM, CDR2 ANQGSEA. DNA for the CDR3: TGCAGCGTTGAGGGCCAGCCTAACACTGAAGCTTTCTTT. Protein product: CSVEGQPNTEAFF.

The genes are TRBV6-5 and TRBJ2-5, with 9 bases that match TRBD2. The CDR3 is made up of 15 amino acids. V was pared by 0 bases and J by 4 bases, with 3 bases of the junction left unmatched. Germline values: CDR1 MNHEY, CDR2 SVGAGI. CDR3 DNA sequence: TGTGCCAGCAGTTACTCCGCGGGAGGGGGAGAGACCCAGTACTTC. Encoded protein: CASSYSAGGGETQYF.

V usage is TRBV7-9 and J usage is TRBJ2-2, with 7 bases fitting TRBD2. In germline, CDR1 is SEHNR, CDR2 FQNEAQ (reference sequence). Germline trimming cut 3 bases from V and 0 bases from J; bases unmatched to any gene: 4. The CDR3 covers 16 residues. CDR3 DNA sequence: TGTGCCAGCAGCTTCCCGGGACTACCGAACACCGGGGAGCTGTTTTTT. This codes for CASSFPGLPNTGELFF.

This clone came up once. The chain joins TRBV30 to TRBJ2-4; D not resolved. V was shortened by 3 bases and J by 0 bases, with 12 bases between the two germline ends. Germline V gives CDR1 GTSNPN, CDR2 SVGIG (reference sequence). CDR3 length: 15 amino acids. The CDR3 region has the DNA TGTGCCTGGAGCGGAACTTTGATAGCCAAAAACATTCAGTACTTC. This gives the protein CAWSGTLIAKNIQYF. Looking up the rest from reference TRBV30 and TRBJ2-4 gives the full variable domain: SQTIHQWPATLVQPVGSPLSLECTVEGTSNPNLYWYRQAAGRGLQLLFYSVGIGQISSEVPQNLSASRPQDRQFILSSKKLLLSDSGFYLCAWSGTLIAKNIQYFGAGTRLSVL.

This chain joins TRBV2 and TRBJ2-1; 7 nucleotides match TRBD2. The CDR3 covers 13 residues. V lost 6 bases, J lost 6 bases, and 5 bases stayed unmatched. CDR1 is SNHLY and CDR2 is FYNNEI in the germline V gene. The CDR3 coding sequence is TGTGCCAGCAGCGCCCGGACTAGCAATGAGCAGTTCTTC. Amino acids: CASSARTSNEQFF.

This clone came up a few times. V and J are TRBV27 and TRBJ2-1; TRBD2 might be the D (5 bases). CDR1 and CDR2 from the germline V gene are MNHEY and SMNVEV (reference sequence). The length of the CDR3 is 14 residues. Trimming removed 10 bases from V and 4 bases from J, with 17 bases in between. This CDR3 reads CATRRGAVYNEQFF. CDR3 sequence (DNA): TGTGCCACGCGCCGGGGAGCAGTATACAATGAGCAGTTCTTC.

This clone has a count of ten or more. The V and J genes are TRBV15 and TRBJ2-1, with TRBD2 matching over 9 bases. CDR3 length: 16 residues. The germline gives CDR1 LNHNV, CDR2 YYDKDF (reference sequence). The V segment lost 0 bases and the J segment 3 bases; nucleotides outside the gene matches: 3. DNA of the CDR3: TGTGCCACCAGCAGAGATCTGCGGGGGGGCTACAATGAGCAGTTCTTC. Translated, it gives CATSRDLRGGYNEQFF.

The chain carries TRBV27 and TRBJ1-2, with D maybe TRBD1 (6 bases). This CDR3 is built from 14 residues. CDR1 and CDR2 (germline): MNHEY, SMNVEV (reference sequence). Trimming removed 5 bases from V and 7 bases from J, with 17 bases in between. CDR3 bases: TGTGCCAGCAGTCCTCTACAGGGAGGGGGTGGCTACACCTTC. It encodes CASSPLQGGGGYTF.

V gene TRBV2 combines with J gene TRBJ2-1, with D possibly matching TRBD2 (5 bases). V lost 10 bases and J 4 bases, leaving 17 bases between the germline ends. The CDR3 length is 14 residues. Germline assignment: CDR1 SNHLY and CDR2 FYNNEI. In DNA, the CDR3 is TGTGCCAACTCTTGGGCGGGTCCTTACAATGAGCAGTTCTTC. Its protein product is CANSWAGPYNEQFF.

The gene calls are TRBV2 and TRBJ1-1; the D gene is possibly TRBD1 (5 bases). The CDR3 consists of 14 residues. CDR1 and CDR2 from the germline V gene are SNHLY and FYNNEI. Between the trimmed V and J ends, which lost 3 bases and 5 bases, there was a span of 13 bases. CDR3 amino acids: CASSEVGGGTEAFF. The CDR3 nucleotides read TGTGCCAGCAGTGAGGTTGGGGGAGGGACTGAAGCTTTCTTT.

The CDR3 region has the DNA TGTGCCAGCAGCGAGAGGACCTACGGGGCCCAAGAGACCCAGTACTTC. Protein product: CASSERTYGAQETQYF. The chain has TRBV5-6 and TRBJ2-5, with D perhaps TRBD1 or TRBD2 (5 bases each). Germline CDR1 is SGHDT and CDR2 is YYEEEE. V dropped 4 bases and J dropped 1 base, with 17 bases sitting between them. The CDR3 loop spans 16 amino acids. Supplemented by reference TRBV5-6 and TRBJ2-5, the full variable domain reads DAGVTQSPTHLIKTRGQQVTLRCSPKSGHDTVSWYQQALGQGPQFIFQYYEEEERQRGNFPDRFSGHQFPNYSSELNVNALLLGDSALYLCASSERTYGAQETQYFGPGTRLLVL.

The chain is built from TRBV19 and TRBJ1-2, with D possibly TRBD1 on 6 matching bases. Germline CDR1 is LNHDA and CDR2 is SQIVND (reference sequence). V lost 5 bases, J lost 0 bases, and 16 bases lay in between. The CDR3 has 16 amino acids. In DNA form, the CDR3 reads TGTGCCAGTAGTGCGTGGACAGCAACCTCTAACTATGGCTACACCTTC. Protein: CASSAWTATSNYGYTF.

V usage is TRBV12-5 and J usage is TRBJ1-1; 9 bases map to TRBD1. Germline CDR1 reads LGHNT; CDR2 reads FRNRAP. Trimming took 5 bases from V and 4 from J; bases not matched to a gene: 11. This CDR3 is built from 16 residues. The CDR3 DNA sequence: TGTGCTAGTGGTCCCCCGACAGGGGGGGTGGGCACTGAAGCTTTCTTT. Its translation is CASGPPTGGVGTEAFF.

The chain recombines TRBV5-1 with TRBJ2-5; D is unclear. The germline V gene encodes CDR1 SGHRS and CDR2 YFSETQ. The length of the CDR3 is 14 residues. The ends were cut back, 2 bases at V and 5 bases at J, with 13 bases in the middle. The CDR3 here is CASSFVGPGETQYF. In nucleotides, the CDR3 is TGCGCCAGCAGCTTTGTAGGACCCGGGGAGACCCAGTACTTC.